This T cell receptor beta chain was identified during a study of T cell responses to AZD1222 COVID-19 vaccine. Study-level results: Among vaccine-associated CD4 TCRs, coverage spanned spike, with dominance at 160-218 and 743-854.

Worth noting for this clone: Its antigen is not identified.

With 7 bases clipped from V and 6 bases from J, the junction kept 8 bases outside the gene matches. Germline V gene lookup returns CDR1 LGHNT and CDR2 FRNRAP. The CDR3 has 14 residues. The method was immunoSEQ multiplex PCR; TCRdb's version includes in-frame clones alone and lacks a portion of them. This table holds approximately 170,000 clones, 80% to 95% found once. J is TRBJ2-7 and V is TRBV12-5; 11 nucleotides match TRBD1. Specimen: peripheral blood, collected on day 0 of AZD1222 vaccination. This sequence originates from an adult in good health. CDR3 in amino acids: CASDPGQGAAEQYF. For the CDR3, the DNA is TGTGCTAGTGACCCTGGACAGGGGGCGGCCGAGCAGTACTTC.